The 14 T cell receptor beta chains below come from one sample, sequenced in a study of human T cells and chemical hapten exposure. Described time point: patch test 1, 2 weeks after DPC sensitization. The treatment: therapeutic diphenylcyclopropenone sensitization with weekly scalp DPC. TCRdb recomputed calls from the RACE reads with MiXCR, one row per CDR3 protein. The repertoire consists of fewer than 100,000 distinct CDR3 sequences, with roughly 12% occurring once and the leading ten covering over 2%. Specimen: whole blood, collected in connection with sensitization to the hapten diphenylcyclopropenone (DPC). The receptors shown here come from a woman between 35 and 50 years old with alopecia areata. Some clones in this sample may be carry-over from other donors' samples.

In its sample, this clonotype was seen many times. The V gene is TRBV30, the J gene TRBJ2-1; 12 nucleotides align to TRBD2. V trimming: 3 bases; J trimming: 7 bases; junction bases outside the gene matches: 19. CDR3 length equals 19 residues. Germline-derived CDR1 and CDR2 are GTSNPN and SVGIG (reference sequence). The CDR3 DNA sequence: TGTGCCTGGAGGCCCTCACTAGCGGGAGGAAGCGTAGTCGGGAATGAGCAGTTCTTC. Amino acid sequence: CAWRPSLAGGSVVGNEQFF.

DNA of the CDR3: TGCAGTGCTAGAGACCTTTATAGCGGGGACTACGAGCAGTACTTC. Its translation is CSARDLYSGDYEQYF. The rearrangement uses TRBV20-1 and TRBJ2-7; TRBD2 matches at 8 bases. This CDR3 contains 15 residues. Germline CDR1 reads DFQATT; CDR2 reads SNEGSKA (reference sequence). Unmatched junction bases numbered 7, after V lost 0 bases and J lost 3 bases.

Written as DNA, the CDR3 is TGTGCCAGCAGCAAGGGACTAGCGGGACAAGAGACCCAGTACTTC. It codes for CASSKGLAGQETQYF. The rearrangement joins TRBV12-1 to TRBJ2-5; the D call in the table, TRBD2, was not verified against the DNA. TRBV12-1 is annotated as a pseudogene. The CDR3 length is 15 residues.

The CDR3 reads CASSRDRGSEKLFF. CDR3 sequence (DNA): TGTGCCAGCAGTCGGGACAGGGGGAGTGAAAAACTGTTTTTT. This chain uses TRBV12-3 or TRBV12-4 with TRBJ1-4; 11 positions match TRBD1. V lost 5 bases to trimming and J lost 7 bases; unmatched junction nucleotides: 3. The CDR3 runs 14 residues.

This chain links TRBV20-1 with TRBJ2-1, with unresolved D. The CDR3 spans 11 residues. Germline lookup yields CDR1 DFQATT and CDR2 SNEGSKA (reference sequence). The CDR3 sequence is CRAYGDNEQFF. DNA for the CDR3: TGCAGGGCTTATGGAGACAATGAGCAGTTCTTC.

This clonotype was detected a few times. The J gene is TRBJ2-7, the V gene TRBV20-1; 12 bases line up with TRBD2. Looked up from germline, CDR1 is DFQATT and CDR2 is SNEGSKA (reference sequence). There are 17 residues in the CDR3. J gave up 1 base and V 3 bases, and 10 bases lay outside the gene matches. CDR3 in amino acids: CSARDVRLAGASYEQYF. CDR3 bases: TGCAGTGCTAGGGACGTTCGACTAGCGGGAGCGTCCTACGAGCAGTACTTC.

Many counts were recorded for this clonotype. The rearrangement uses TRBV30 and TRBJ2-2; 8 positions agree with TRBD2. Germline CDR1 GTSNPN, CDR2 SVGIG (reference sequence). This CDR3 has 13 residues. V dropped 5 bases and J dropped 8; count of bases not matched to a gene: 7. The chain's CDR3 is CAWGLAGSGELFF. The CDR3 bases are TGTGCCTGGGGACTAGCCGGATCGGGGGAGCTGTTTTTT. Combining the CDR3 with reference TRBV30 and TRBJ2-2 gives the whole variable domain SQTIHQWPATLVQPVGSPLSLECTVEGTSNPNLYWYRQAAGRGLQLLFYSVGIGQISSEVPQNLSASRPQDRQFILSSKKLLLSDSGFYLCAWGLAGSGELFFGEGSRLTVL.

With respect to this clonotype: This may stem from a read error, because a much larger clone lies one nucleotide away. J is TRBJ2-2 and V is TRBV18; tentatively, D is TRBD2 (6 bases). The CDR3 totals 15 residues. Per germline, CDR1 KGHSH and CDR2 LQKENI. The CDR3 sequence: CASSPGRSNSGELFF. DNA of the CDR3: TGTGCCAGCTCCCCGGGGAGGTCGAACTCCGGGGAGCTGTTTTTT. Complete variable domain (other parts from reference TRBV18 and TRBJ2-2): NAGVMQNPRHLVRRRGQEARLRCSPMKGHSHVYWYRQLPEEGLKFMVYLQKENIIDESGMPKERFSAEFPKEGPSILRIQQVVRGDSAAYFCASSPGRSNSGELFFGEGSRLTVL.

The chain has TRBV7-2 and TRBJ2-2; D is undetermined. The CDR3 contains 15 residues. Germline CDR1 and CDR2: SGHTA and FQGNSA. The ends were cut back, 1 base at V and 3 bases at J, with 9 bases in the middle. The CDR3 DNA is TGTGCCAGCAGCTTAGTAGGGAAGCACACCGGGGAGCTGTTTTTT. The encoded protein is CASSLVGKHTGELFF. Full variable domain (outside the CDR3, taken from reference TRBV7-2 and TRBJ2-2): GAGVSQSPSNKVTEKGKDVELRCDPISGHTALYWYRQSLGQGLEFLIYFQGNSAPDKSGLPSDRFSAERTGGSVSTLTIQRTQQEDSAVYLCASSLVGKHTGELFFGEGSRLTVL.

This clonotype has a handful of counts. V and J are TRBV6-6 and TRBJ2-1; 10 bases fit TRBD2. The CDR3 loop spans 14 amino acids. Germline V gene lookup returns CDR1 MNHNY and CDR2 SVGAGI (reference sequence). V was clipped by 2 bases and J by 11 bases; unmatched bases: 6. CDR3 in amino acids: CASSYDRLAGQQFF. The DNA for the CDR3 is TGTGCCAGCAGTTACGACAGACTAGCGGGCCAGCAGTTCTTC.

This clonotype was seen a few times. The chain has TRBV3-1 and TRBJ2-1; D gene ambiguous. Between the trimmed V and J ends, which lost 4 bases and 9 bases, there was a span of 16 bases. CDR1 LGHDT and CDR2 YNNKEL come from the germline V gene (reference sequence). The CDR3 covers 14 residues. DNA of the CDR3: TGTGCCAGCAGCCCGGGCCACAGTTCTAGTGAGCAGTTCTTC. As protein: CASSPGHSSSEQFF.

The CDR3 DNA reads TGTGCCACTGAAAACGGGGGGTATAGCAATCAGCCCCAGCATTTT. Its protein product is CATENGGYSNQPQHF. The chain has TRBV6-2 or TRBV6-3 and TRBJ1-5, with D maybe TRBD1 (5 bases). V dropped 10 bases and J dropped 0 bases, with 16 bases sitting between them. CDR3 length equals 15 residues. From germline, CDR1 is MNHEY and CDR2 SVGEGT.

The chain couples TRBV6-4 to TRBJ2-2, with D tentatively TRBD2 (6 bases). Germline V gene data show CDR1 as MRHNA and CDR2 as SNTAGT. The CDR3 is made up of 13 amino acids. Trimming left V 5 bases short and J 6 bases short, with 10 bases between. CDR3 bases: TGTGCCAGCAGTAGGGACTCCGCCGGGGAGCTGTTTTTT. This gives the protein CASSRDSAGELFF.

The table lists this clonotype with many counts. The chain couples TRBV18 to TRBJ2-7; D tentatively reads TRBD1 or TRBD2 (5 bases each). CDR1 is KGHSH and CDR2 is LQKENI in the germline V gene. The ends were cut back, 3 bases at V and 6 bases at J, with 6 bases in the middle. This CDR3 spans 11 amino acids. CDR3 sequence reads: CASSPGTEQYF. The CDR3 DNA is TGTGCCAGCTCACCCGGGACCGAGCAGTACTTC.